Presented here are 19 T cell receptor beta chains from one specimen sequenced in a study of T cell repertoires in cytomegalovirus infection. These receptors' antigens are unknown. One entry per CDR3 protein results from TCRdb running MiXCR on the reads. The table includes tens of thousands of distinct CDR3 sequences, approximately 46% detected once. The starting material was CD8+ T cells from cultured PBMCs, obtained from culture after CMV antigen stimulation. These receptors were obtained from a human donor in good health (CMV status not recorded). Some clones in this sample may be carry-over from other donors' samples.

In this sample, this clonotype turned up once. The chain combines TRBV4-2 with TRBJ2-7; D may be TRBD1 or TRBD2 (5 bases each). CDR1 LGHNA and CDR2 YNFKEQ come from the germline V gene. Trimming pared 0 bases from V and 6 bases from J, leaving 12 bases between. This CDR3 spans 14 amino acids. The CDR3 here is CASSQELGTPEQYF. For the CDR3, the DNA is TGTGCCAGCAGCCAAGAGCTGGGGACCCCCGAGCAGTACTTC.

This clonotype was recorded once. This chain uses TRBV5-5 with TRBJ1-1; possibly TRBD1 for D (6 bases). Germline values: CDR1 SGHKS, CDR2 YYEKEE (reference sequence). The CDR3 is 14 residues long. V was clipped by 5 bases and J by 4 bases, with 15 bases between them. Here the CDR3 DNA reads TGTGCCAGCAGTCCTAAGGCAGGGGCCACTGAAGCTTTCTTT. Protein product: CASSPKAGATEAFF.

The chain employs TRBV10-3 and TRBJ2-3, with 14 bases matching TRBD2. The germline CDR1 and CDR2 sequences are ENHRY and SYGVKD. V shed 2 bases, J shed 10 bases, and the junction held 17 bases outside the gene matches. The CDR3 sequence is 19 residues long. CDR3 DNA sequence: TGTGCCATCAGTGAGCCTCGCAACCGGACTAGCGGGAGGCACCTTCCGCAGTATTTT. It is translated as CAISEPRNRTSGRHLPQYF.

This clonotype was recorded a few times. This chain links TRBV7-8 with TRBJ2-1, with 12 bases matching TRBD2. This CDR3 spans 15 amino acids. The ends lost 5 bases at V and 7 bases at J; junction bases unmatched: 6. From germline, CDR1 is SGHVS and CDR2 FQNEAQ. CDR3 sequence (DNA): TGTGCCAGCAGCCCGACTAGCGGGAGTGGTAATGAGCAGTTCTTC. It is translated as CASSPTSGSGNEQFF.

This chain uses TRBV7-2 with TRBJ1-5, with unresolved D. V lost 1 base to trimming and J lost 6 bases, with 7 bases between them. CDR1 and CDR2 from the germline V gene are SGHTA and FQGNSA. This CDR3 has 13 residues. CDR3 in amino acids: CASSLGWGQPQHF. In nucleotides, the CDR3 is TGTGCCAGCAGCTTAGGATGGGGTCAGCCCCAGCATTTT.

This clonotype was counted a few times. The CDR3 nucleotides read TGTGCCAGCCGTCCTGCCTCTGGAAACACCATATATTTT. Translated: CASRPASGNTIYF. The genes are TRBV7-9 and TRBJ1-3, with unresolved D. V lost 8 bases and J 0 bases, leaving 8 bases between the germline ends. The CDR3 runs 13 residues. Germline V lookup: CDR1 SEHNR, CDR2 FQNEAQ (reference sequence).

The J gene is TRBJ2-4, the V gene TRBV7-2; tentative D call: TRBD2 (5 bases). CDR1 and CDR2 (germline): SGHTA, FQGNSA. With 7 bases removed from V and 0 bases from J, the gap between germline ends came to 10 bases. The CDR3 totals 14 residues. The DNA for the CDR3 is TGTGCCAGCAACGAGGGCTTAGCCAAAAACATTCAGTACTTC. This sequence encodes CASNEGLAKNIQYF. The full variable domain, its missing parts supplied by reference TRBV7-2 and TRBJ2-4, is GAGVSQSPSNKVTEKGKDVELRCDPISGHTALYWYRQSLGQGLEFLIYFQGNSAPDKSGLPSDRFSAERTGGSVSTLTIQRTQQEDSAVYLCASNEGLAKNIQYFGAGTRLSVL.

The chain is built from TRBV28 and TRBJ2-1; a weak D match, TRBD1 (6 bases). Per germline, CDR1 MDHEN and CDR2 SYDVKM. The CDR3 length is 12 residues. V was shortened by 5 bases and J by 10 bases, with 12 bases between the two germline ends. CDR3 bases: TGTGCCAGCAGTCCTTGGACAGTAGAGCAGTTCTTC. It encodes CASSPWTVEQFF.

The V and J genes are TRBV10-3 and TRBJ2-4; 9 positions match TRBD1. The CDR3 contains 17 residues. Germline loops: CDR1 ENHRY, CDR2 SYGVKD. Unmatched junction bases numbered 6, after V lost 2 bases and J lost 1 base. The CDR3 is CAISETLGQGAKNIQYF. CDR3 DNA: TGTGCCATCAGTGAGACCCTTGGACAGGGGGCCAAAAACATTCAGTACTTC.

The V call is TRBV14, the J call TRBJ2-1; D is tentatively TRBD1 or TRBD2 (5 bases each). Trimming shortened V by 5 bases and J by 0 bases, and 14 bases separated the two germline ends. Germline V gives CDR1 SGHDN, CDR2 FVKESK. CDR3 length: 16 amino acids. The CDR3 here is CASSFRDPGSYNEQFF. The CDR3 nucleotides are TGTGCCAGCAGCTTCCGGGACCCCGGCTCCTACAATGAGCAGTTCTTC. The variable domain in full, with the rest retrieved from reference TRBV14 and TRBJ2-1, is EAGVTQFPSHSVIEKGQTVTLRCDPISGHDNLYWYRRVMGKEIKFLLHFVKESKQDESGMPNNRFLAERTGGTYSTLKVQPAELEDSGVYFCASSFRDPGSYNEQFFGPGTRLTVL.

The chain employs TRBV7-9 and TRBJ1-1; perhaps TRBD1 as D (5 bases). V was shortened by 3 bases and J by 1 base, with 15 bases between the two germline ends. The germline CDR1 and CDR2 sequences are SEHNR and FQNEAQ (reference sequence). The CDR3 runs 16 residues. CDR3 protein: CASSFVTGSKNTEAFF. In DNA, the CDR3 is TGTGCCAGCAGCTTTGTAACAGGATCTAAGAACACTGAAGCTTTCTTT.

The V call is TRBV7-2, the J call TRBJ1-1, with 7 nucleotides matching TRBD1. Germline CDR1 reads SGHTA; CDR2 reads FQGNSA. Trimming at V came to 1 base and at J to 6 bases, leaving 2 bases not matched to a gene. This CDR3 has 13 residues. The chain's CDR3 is CASSLDRGPEAFF. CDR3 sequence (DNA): TGTGCCAGCAGCTTAGACAGGGGTCCTGAAGCTTTCTTT.

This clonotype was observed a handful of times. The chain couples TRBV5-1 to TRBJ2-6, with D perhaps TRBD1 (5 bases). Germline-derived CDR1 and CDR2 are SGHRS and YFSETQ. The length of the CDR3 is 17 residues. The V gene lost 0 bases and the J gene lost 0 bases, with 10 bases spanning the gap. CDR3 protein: CASSLVGASSGANVLTF. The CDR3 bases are TGCGCCAGCAGCTTGGTTGGGGCCAGCTCTGGGGCCAACGTCCTGACTTTC.

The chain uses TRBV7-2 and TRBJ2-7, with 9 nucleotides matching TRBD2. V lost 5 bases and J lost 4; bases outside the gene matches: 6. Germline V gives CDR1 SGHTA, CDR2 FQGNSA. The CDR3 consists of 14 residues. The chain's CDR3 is CASSPWTSEYEQYF. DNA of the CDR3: TGTGCCAGCAGCCCCTGGACTAGCGAATACGAGCAGTACTTC.

CDR3 nucleotide sequence: TGTGCCAGCAGCTTTGCCGAGGGGATGGATGGCTACACCTTC. This gives the protein CASSFAEGMDGYTF. The chain is built from TRBV11-1 and TRBJ1-2, with a possible D match to TRBD1 (5 bases). Germline CDR1 and CDR2: SGHAT and FQDESV (reference sequence). Trimming shortened V by 3 bases and J by 6 bases, and 14 bases separated the two germline ends. The CDR3 runs to 14 residues.

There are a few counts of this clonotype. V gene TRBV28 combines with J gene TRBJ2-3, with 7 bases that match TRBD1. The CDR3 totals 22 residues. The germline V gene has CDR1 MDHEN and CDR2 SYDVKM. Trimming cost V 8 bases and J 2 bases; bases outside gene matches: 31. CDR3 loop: CASSLTRGPADGSLWDTDTQYF. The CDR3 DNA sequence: TGTGCCAGCTCGCTAACGAGGGGGCCCGCCGACGGTAGTTTGTGGGACACAGATACGCAGTATTTT.

CDR3 in DNA: TGTGCCACCAGTGATTATGACAGGGGTGGAAACACCATATATTTT. Residues: CATSDYDRGGNTIYF. The chain employs TRBV24-1 and TRBJ1-3; 8 positions match TRBD1. With V trimmed by 2 bases and J by 3 bases, 2 bases remained unmatched. The germline gives CDR1 KGHDR, CDR2 SFDVKD. There are 15 residues in the CDR3.

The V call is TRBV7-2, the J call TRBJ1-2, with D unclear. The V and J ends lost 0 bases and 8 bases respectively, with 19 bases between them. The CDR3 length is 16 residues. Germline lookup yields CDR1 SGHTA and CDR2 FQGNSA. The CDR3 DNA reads TGTGCCAGCAGCTTAGCCAGGCGGGCTCGTCCTCGGGGCTACACCTTC. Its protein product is CASSLARRARPRGYTF.

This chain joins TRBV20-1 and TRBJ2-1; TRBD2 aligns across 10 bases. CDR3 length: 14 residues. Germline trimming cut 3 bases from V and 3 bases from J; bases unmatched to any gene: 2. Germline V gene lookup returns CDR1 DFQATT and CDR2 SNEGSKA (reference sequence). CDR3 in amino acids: CSASGLADYNEQFF. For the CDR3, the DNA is TGCAGTGCTAGTGGACTAGCGGACTACAATGAGCAGTTCTTC.